The 16 T cell receptor beta chains listed next were all sequenced from one sample in a study of shared clonotypes between healthy human individuals. The protocol was immunoSEQ multiplex PCR, while the TCRdb copy is restricted to in-frame clones and leaves out a portion. In the table there are over 1.5 million clones, approximately 98% of which are singletons. The sequencing input was naive CD4+ T cells sorted from blood. The subset denotes: CD45RA+ positively selected. The receptors here all came from a man aged 25-40 years in good health.

The chain is built from TRBV7-8 and TRBJ1-5; no firm D call. CDR3 length: 13 amino acids. V was shortened by 5 bases and J by 0 bases, with 5 bases between the two germline ends. Germline CDR1 reads SGHVS; CDR2 reads FQNEAQ. This CDR3 is CASSRISNQPQHF. The DNA for the CDR3 is TGTGCCAGCAGCAGAATTAGCAATCAGCCCCAGCATTTT.

This chain uses TRBV10-1 with TRBJ2-1, with a weak D call TRBD2 (5 bases). This CDR3 is 15 amino acids long. Deletions cut 2 bases from V and 6 bases from J, with 14 bases between. The germline V gene encodes CDR1 WNHNN and CDR2 SYGVQD (reference sequence). CDR3 sequence: CASSETRRWGNEQFF. In DNA, the CDR3 is TGCGCCAGCAGTGAGACTAGGCGGTGGGGCAATGAGCAGTTCTTC.

V and J are TRBV15 and TRBJ1-5, with 9 bases fitting TRBD1. Germline loops: CDR1 LNHNV, CDR2 YYDKDF (reference sequence). Trimming at V came to 2 bases and at J to 6 bases, leaving 2 bases not matched to a gene. There are 14 residues in the CDR3. The CDR3 DNA follows: TGTGCCACCAGCAGAAACAGGGGGCCTCAGCCCCAGCATTTT. Protein sequence: CATSRNRGPQPQHF.

On this clone: This sample also contains other DNA sequences that code for the same CDR3. V gene TRBV18 combines with J gene TRBJ2-5, with D possibly TRBD2 on 5 matching bases. Germline CDR1 reads KGHSH; CDR2 reads LQKENI. The V gene lost 6 bases and the J gene lost 5 bases, with 10 bases spanning the gap. The length of the CDR3 is 12 residues. The CDR3: CASSPSGETQYF. The CDR3 nucleotides are TGTGCCAGCTCCCCCAGCGGCGAGACCCAGTACTTC. The whole variable domain, remainder taken from reference TRBV18 and TRBJ2-5, is NAGVMQNPRHLVRRRGQEARLRCSPMKGHSHVYWYRQLPEEGLKFMVYLQKENIIDESGMPKERFSAEFPKEGPSILRIQQVVRGDSAAYFCASSPSGETQYFGPGTRLLVL.

The DNA for the CDR3 is TGTGCCAGCAGTTTATTGACTCCCGGTGGGGAGACCCAGTACTTC. Translation: CASSLLTPGGETQYF. The chain combines TRBV28 with TRBJ2-5; D is uncertain. Germline-derived CDR1 and CDR2 are MDHEN and SYDVKM. The CDR3 runs to 15 residues. The V and J ends lost 1 base and 5 bases respectively, with 14 bases between them.

This clone was observed a single time. The same CDR3 arises from other DNA sequences in this sample as well. This chain connects TRBV18 to TRBJ1-1; D is undetermined. V was cut by 3 bases and J by 0 bases, with 5 bases left in between. Germline V gene sequence: CDR1 KGHSH, CDR2 LQKENI. CDR3 length equals 13 residues. CDR3 region: CASSPKVNTEAFF. DNA of the CDR3: TGTGCCAGCTCACCTAAAGTGAACACTGAAGCTTTCTTT.

The CDR3 DNA follows: TGTGCCAGCAGCTTAGGTCCCGACTACGAGCAGTACTTC. It encodes CASSLGPDYEQYF. The chain recombines TRBV7-9 with TRBJ2-7; no definite D call. Trimming shortened V by 1 base and J by 3 bases, and 7 bases separated the two germline ends. The germline CDR1 and CDR2 sequences are SEHNR and FQNEAQ (reference sequence). The CDR3 has 13 amino acids.

Here the CDR3 reads CASTQRGAFTDTQYF. The CDR3 DNA sequence: TGTGCCAGCACCCAAAGGGGAGCATTCACAGATACGCAGTATTTT. The chain carries TRBV11-2 and TRBJ2-3, with D perhaps TRBD1 or TRBD2 (5 bases each). CDR1 is SGHAT, CDR2 FQNNGV, per germline. The germline V and J ends were trimmed by 7 bases and 2 bases, with 16 bases remaining between them. This CDR3 spans 15 amino acids.

Worth noting for this clone: At one boundary the junction diverges from the germline segment, which might be a read error. The genes are TRBV5-8 and TRBJ2-1; 10 bases match TRBD2. CDR1 SGHTS and CDR2 YDEGEE come from the germline V gene. There are 16 residues in the CDR3. The CDR3 sequence is CASSFRSSGSYSEQFF. CDR3 nucleotides: TGTGCCAGCAGCTTCCGCTCTAGCGGGAGTTACAGTGAGCAGTTCTTC.

The chain employs TRBV27 and TRBJ2-1, with TRBD2 matching 10 bases. The CDR3 is made up of 16 amino acids. The junction had 13 bases not matched to a gene; V was cut back by 5 bases and J by 9 bases. Germline V gene sequence: CDR1 MNHEY, CDR2 SMNVEV (reference sequence). The CDR3 DNA reads TGTGCCAGCAGTCTTTGGACTAGCGGACTCGTGAGTGAGCAGTTCTTC. Translating gives CASSLWTSGLVSEQFF.

The chain carries TRBV25-1 and TRBJ2-7; tentatively, D is TRBD1 or TRBD2 (5 bases each). The CDR3 spans 16 residues. Germline CDR1 MGHDK, CDR2 SYGVNS. V lost 3 bases and J lost 6, with 21 bases in between. CDR3 DNA: TGTGCCAGCAGTGATGCCCCCAGCCGCGGTGGGGGCGAGCAGTACTTC. Encoded protein: CASSDAPSRGGGEQYF.

This chain joins TRBV5-1 and TRBJ2-3; no reliable D call. With 0 bases removed from V and 9 bases from J, the gap between germline ends came to 5 bases. CDR1 is SGHRS and CDR2 is YFSETQ in the germline V gene. The CDR3 totals 11 residues. CDR3 nucleotide sequence: TGCGCCAGCAGCTTGGAGTACACGCAGTATTTT. This translates into CASSLEYTQYF.

The chain uses TRBV19 and TRBJ1-2; D is unclear. Between the trimmed V and J ends, which lost 3 bases and 4 bases, there was a span of 9 bases. The CDR3 sequence is 13 residues long. Germline lookup yields CDR1 LNHDA and CDR2 SQIVND (reference sequence). The CDR3 loop reads CASSMMEVYGYTF. In DNA, the CDR3 is TGTGCCAGTAGTATGATGGAGGTCTATGGCTACACCTTC.

The chain employs TRBV19 and TRBJ2-3, with D perhaps TRBD1 or TRBD2 (5 bases each). Looked up from germline, CDR1 is LNHDA and CDR2 is SQIVND (reference sequence). The CDR3 has 13 amino acids. The ends were cut back, 7 bases at V and 3 bases at J, with 11 bases in the middle. DNA for the CDR3: TGTGCCAGTACCTTGGGACGGACAGATACGCAGTATTTT. It yields the protein CASTLGRTDTQYF. The full variable domain, with the rest looked up from reference TRBV19 and TRBJ2-3, is DGGITQSPKYLFRKEGQNVTLSCEQNLNHDAMYWYRQDPGQGLRLIYYSQIVNDFQKGDIAEGYSVSREKKESFPLTVTSAQKNPTAFYLCASTLGRTDTQYFGPGTRLTVL.

V and J are TRBV15 and TRBJ1-4; 10 bases are shared with TRBD1. The V gene end was trimmed by 6 bases and the J gene end by 8 bases; junction bases not matched to a gene: 6. From germline, CDR1 is LNHNV and CDR2 YYDKDF (reference sequence). CDR3 length: 14 amino acids. The CDR3 region has the DNA TGTGCCACCAGGGCACCGGGACAGGGGGAAAAACTGTTTTTT. This encodes CATRAPGQGEKLFF. The whole variable domain, remainder taken from reference TRBV15 and TRBJ1-4, is DAMVIQNPRYQVTQFGKPVTLSCSQTLNHNVMYWYQQKSSQAPKLLFHYYDKDFNNEADTPDNFQSRRPNTSFCFLDIRSPGLGDTAMYLCATRAPGQGEKLFFGSGTQLSVL.

The chain couples TRBV5-8 to TRBJ2-7, with 9 bases that match TRBD1. Germline V gives CDR1 SGHTS, CDR2 YDEGEE. CDR3 length: 15 amino acids. Losses at the gene ends were 4 bases for V and 3 bases for J; bases not matched to a gene: 8. The CDR3 sequence: CASSPAGTGIYEQYF. In nucleotides, the CDR3 is TGTGCCAGCAGCCCTGCCGGGACAGGGATCTACGAGCAGTACTTC.